This TCR beta chain was obtained from a study of CD8+CD57+ T cells in acquired aplastic anemia (dated by TCRdb to about 2018). Turning to the overall study: DNA extracted from sorted CD4+ and CD8+ cells had a mean of approximately 3.4 ug, with a range of 0.2 to 27.4 ug. CD8+CD57+ expansion was defined as frequency above the mean frequency observed in healthy subjects.

Findings and caveats that apply to the study as a whole: No significant difference in CD8+ Simpson's diversity was found between patients and healthy controls (P=0.060). Around 27 CD8+ CDR3 sequences were found in both patients and controls but appeared to be highly expressed in patients and within the immunodominant clones of the patients.

Reading the germline V gene gives CDR1 SGHTS and CDR2 YDEGEE. V loses 1 base of germline sequence and J loses 1 base, and the interval between the two ends is 11 bases. The CDR3 covers 15 residues, taking in both the cysteine and the phenylalanine. Only the CDR3 region is kept as DNA, spanning 45 bases read in frame from base 1. This clonotype has just a few counts. Its antigen remains unidentified. Within one base of it there is no much larger clone, and no base qualities were kept. Flow cytometry had shown CD8+CD57+ cell expansion in the patients selected for sequencing. All patients had severe acquired aplastic anemia diagnosed by International Study of Aplastic Anemia and Agranulocytosis and Camitta criteria. Patients had received no therapy at the time of blood sampling. The study deep-sequenced TCR repertoires of sorted CD4+ and CD8+ blood T cells from severe aplastic anemia patients and healthy subjects. In the USA, patient enrollment took place under clinicaltrials.gov protocols 00001620, 01623167, 00001397, 00071045, 00081523 and 00961064. Ficoll-Paque density gradient centrifugation was used to isolate peripheral blood mononuclear cells. Before DNA extraction, CD4+ and CD8+ T cells were sorted with FACS or magnetic beads.

TCR beta VDJ combination and CDR3 sequence profiling used genomic DNA as the template. An Illumina HiSeq 2000 was the platform used for TCR repertoire sequencing. Per the authors' processing: Repertoire assessment relied on Simpson's diversity index, CDR3 size and DJ length profiles, and TRBV/TRBJ rearrangement plots. Whichever DNA sequence was most abundant in the deep sequencing data was defined as the immunodominant clone. CDR3 amino acid sequences were checked for sharing across subjects and were also compared against the VDJdb database and published repertoires. Starting from the raw public reads, TCRdb applied fastp trimming at Q25, assembled clones with MiXCR and retained in-frame beta chains. When rows share a CDR3 protein, they turn into one entry using the most common DNA and genes. TCRdb's processing, not the authors' own work, is the source of the V and J calls. Across this sample there are 250,000 to 350,000 distinct CDR3 sequences, with under 65% seen only once. The ten largest clones add up to 1.3% of the sample.

Sequencing used sorted CD4+, CD8+, or CD8+CD57+ T cells (not recorded which) from PBMCs. In this chain, TRBV5-8 is recombined with TRBJ2-5; TRBD1 is a weak D gene call, 6 bases matching. The receptor was isolated from a human donor with aplastic anemia. The nucleotides are TGTGCCAGCAGCTTGCAGGGGTCACCCCAAGAGACCCAGTACTTC. Its translation reads: CASSLQGSPQETQYF.